The rows below give T cell receptor beta chains drawn from one sample of a study of OX40 agonist ivuxolimab in advanced cancers. Profiled with immunoSEQ multiplex PCR; TCRdb holds only in-frame clones, not every one. The table has around 94,000 clones, about 93% seen once. Sequencing was performed on CD4+ or CD8+ T cells sorted from blood, taken in a trial of the OX40 agonist ivuxolimab. These receptors were obtained from an adult with an advanced solid tumor such as melanoma, head and neck, liver or kidney cancer. CDR3s include the opening cysteine and the closing phenylalanine or tryptophan. A D gene is named only where the DNA matches it firmly. Some rows mark clone size as missing; the rest say once, few, many or name a class of expanded clone.

TRBV18	TRBJ2-2	-	-	CASSPRGETGELFF	TGTGCCAGCTCACCGCGCGGGGAGACCGGGGAGCTGTTTTTT
TRBV6-1	TRBJ2-1	-	TRBD1	CASRTTGYNEQFF	TGTGCCAGCAGGACGACAGGGTACAATGAGCAGTTCTTC
TRBV9	TRBJ2-3	few	-	CASSRRGYTQYF	TGTGCCAGTTCCCGGAGAGGATATACGCAGTATTTT
TRBV19	TRBJ1-2	-	-	CASSIARYSGYTF	TGTGCCAGTAGTATAGCCCGATATAGTGGCTACACCTTC
TRBV11-3	TRBJ2-5	-	TRBD2	CASSPTSGQETQYF	TGTGCCAGCAGCCCGACTAGCGGCCAAGAGACCCAGTACTTC
TRBV2	TRBJ2-7	-	TRBD1	CASSKGQGRYEQYF	TGTGCCAGCAGTAAGGGACAGGGGCGATACGAGCAGTACTTC
TRBV5-5	TRBJ2-5	-	-	CASSGVIQETQYF	TGTGCCAGCAGCGGAGTCATCCAAGAGACCCAGTACTTC
TRBV30	TRBJ2-1	-	TRBD1	CAWAPGQGTNNEQFF	TGTGCCTGGGCCCCGGGACAGGGGACCAACAATGAGCAGTTCTTC
TRBV28	TRBJ2-3	few	-	CASSPSVGSGTDTQYF	TGTGCCAGCAGTCCCAGCGTAGGATCGGGCACAGATACGCAGTATTTT
TRBV5-1	TRBJ2-7	-	TRBD1	CASSLGGQIIYEQYF	TGCGCCAGCAGCTTGGGGGGACAGATAATCTACGAGCAGTACTTC
TRBV6-5	TRBJ2-7	once	TRBD2	CASSSSGRVYEQYF	TGTGCCAGCTCGAGTAGCGGGAGGGTGTACGAGCAGTACTTC
TRBV6-1	TRBJ2-7	-	-	CASSRSPWDEQYF	TGTGCCAGCAGTCGATCCCCCTGGGACGAGCAGTACTTC
TRBV7-8	TRBJ2-5	-	-	CATSVESPETQYF	TGTGCCACCAGCGTGGAAAGTCCAGAGACCCAGTACTTC
TRBV7-9	TRBJ1-4	-	-	CASSPTSNEKLFF	TGTGCCAGCAGCCCGACTAGTAATGAAAAACTGTTTTTT
TRBV10-2	TRBJ2-3	-	TRBD2	CASSSTSGTDTQYF	TGCGCCAGCAGCTCGACTAGCGGCACAGATACGCAGTATTTT
TRBV29-1	TRBJ2-7	-	TRBD1	CSVGDRVSEQYF	TGCAGCGTGGGGGACAGGGTGAGTGAGCAGTACTTC
TRBV18	TRBJ2-7	-	TRBD1	CASSPGDRGRYEQYF	TGTGCCAGCTCACCAGGGGACAGGGGGCGATACGAGCAGTACTTC
TRBV10-3	TRBJ2-7	few	-	CATGDSGYEQYF	TGTGCCACCGGGGATTCGGGCTACGAGCAGTACTTC
TRBV7-9	TRBJ2-1	-	TRBD2	CASSLTSGAYNEQFF	TGTGCCAGCAGCTTAACTAGCGGAGCTTACAATGAGCAGTTCTTC
TRBV5-4	TRBJ2-3	-	-	CASSFWASTDTQYF	TGTGCCAGCAGCTTCTGGGCCAGCACAGATACGCAGTATTTT
TRBV9	TRBJ2-7	once	-	CASGRDTDYEQYF	TGTGCCAGCGGTCGGGACACAGACTACGAGCAGTACTTC
TRBV2	TRBJ2-7	-	TRBD2	CASSEDTSGGGVWDF	TGTGCCAGCAGTGAAGATACTAGCGGGGGGGGTGTATGGGACTTC
TRBV18	TRBJ1-1	-	-	CASSPLYNPNTEAFF	TGTGCCAGCTCACCACTTTATAATCCGAACACTGAAGCTTTCTTT
TRBV4-3	TRBJ2-7	-	TRBD2	CASSQGRDYFYEQYF	TGCGCCAGCAGCCAAGGACGGGACTACTTCTACGAGCAGTACTTC
TRBV5-1	TRBJ2-2	-	TRBD1	CASSLAPGQGRTGELFF	TGCGCCAGCAGCTTGGCCCCGGGACAGGGACGGACCGGGGAGCTGTTTTTT
TRBV27	TRBJ2-3	-	-	CASSLKLGPFSDTQYF	TGTGCCAGCAGTTTAAAGCTAGGTCCTTTCTCAGATACGCAGTATTTT
TRBV28	TRBJ2-1	once	TRBD2	CASSLGAGVGEQFF	TGTGCCAGCAGTTTAGGGGCGGGAGTTGGTGAGCAGTTCTTC
TRBV6-1	TRBJ1-6	-	TRBD1	CASNLGQGASPLHF	TGTGCCAGCAACCTGGGACAGGGGGCCTCACCCCTCCACTTT
TRBV6-1	TRBJ2-7	-	-	CASSEAPRGAYEQYF	TGTGCCAGCAGTGAAGCTCCCAGGGGGGCCTACGAGCAGTACTTC
TRBV18	TRBJ2-7	-	-	CASSPGGVLLYEQYF	TGTGCCAGCTCACCAGGGGGAGTCCTCCTCTACGAGCAGTACTTC
TRBV7-3	TRBJ2-5	-	-	CASSYTGVGTQYF	TGTGCCAGCAGTTATACAGGAGTGGGGACCCAGTACTTC
TRBV7-2	TRBJ1-1	-	-	CASSRGGWGTNTEAFF	TGTGCCAGCAGCCGAGGGGGATGGGGAACGAACACTGAAGCTTTCTTT
TRBV30	TRBJ1-3	-	-	CAWRGPSPPNTIYF	TGTGCCTGGAGGGGACCCTCGCCGCCTAACACCATATATTTT
TRBV7-3	TRBJ2-1	-	-	CASSLERAGNEQFF	TGTGCCAGCTCATTGGAGAGGGCAGGAAATGAGCAGTTCTTC
TRBV7-2	TRBJ2-2	once	-	CASSLAGYTGELFF	TGTGCCAGCAGCTTAGCCGGGTACACCGGGGAGCTGTTTTTT
TRBV19	TRBJ2-5	once	-	CATRGQETQYF	TGTGCCACGAGGGGCCAAGAGACCCAGTACTTC
TRBV28	TRBJ2-7	-	TRBD2	CASSRRGRGGRGEQYF	TGTGCCAGCAGCCGAAGGGGGCGAGGCGGGAGGGGCGAGCAGTACTTC
TRBV28	TRBJ2-7	-	TRBD1	CASSPLRQGGIREQYF	TGTGCCAGCAGTCCGCTTCGACAGGGGGGGATTCGTGAGCAGTACTTC
TRBV4-2	TRBJ2-3	-	-	CASSQDQTKWGRDTQYF	TGTGCCAGCAGCCAAGACCAGACTAAGTGGGGGAGGGATACGCAGTATTTT
TRBV6-4	TRBJ2-1	-	-	CASSDGSMQEQFF	TGTGCCAGCAGTGACGGAAGTATGCAGGAGCAGTTCTTC
TRBV4-2	TRBJ1-1	-	TRBD1	CASSQGQGEANTEAFF	TGTGCCAGCAGCCAGGGACAGGGGGAGGCGAACACTGAAGCTTTCTTT
TRBV11-3	TRBJ2-7	-	-	CASSLVQGPYEQYF	TGTGCCAGCAGCTTAGTCCAGGGGCCCTACGAGCAGTACTTC
TRBV7-2	TRBJ2-1	-	TRBD2	CASSPVASGGNEQFF	TGTGCCAGCAGCCCAGTGGCTAGCGGGGGCAATGAGCAGTTCTTC
TRBV6-5	TRBJ1-4	-	TRBD1	CASSRAGTGDEKLFF	TGTGCCAGCAGTAGGGCCGGGACAGGGGATGAAAAACTGTTTTTT
TRBV30	TRBJ1-2	-	TRBD1	CAWSRAGGNYGYTF	TGTGCCTGGAGTAGGGCAGGGGGCAACTATGGCTACACCTTC
TRBV6-6	TRBJ2-7	-	TRBD2	CASSASGTSSYEQYF	TGTGCCAGCAGTGCTAGCGGGACTAGCTCCTACGAGCAGTACTTC
TRBV21-1	TRBJ2-1	-	-	CASSKGGRFIVNEQFF	TGTGCCAGCAGCAAAGGAGGTAGGTTTATTGTCAATGAGCAGTTCTTC
TRBV19	TRBJ1-5	-	TRBD1	CASSIGGGDQPQHF	TGTGCCAGTAGTATAGGAGGGGGCGATCAGCCCCAGCATTTT